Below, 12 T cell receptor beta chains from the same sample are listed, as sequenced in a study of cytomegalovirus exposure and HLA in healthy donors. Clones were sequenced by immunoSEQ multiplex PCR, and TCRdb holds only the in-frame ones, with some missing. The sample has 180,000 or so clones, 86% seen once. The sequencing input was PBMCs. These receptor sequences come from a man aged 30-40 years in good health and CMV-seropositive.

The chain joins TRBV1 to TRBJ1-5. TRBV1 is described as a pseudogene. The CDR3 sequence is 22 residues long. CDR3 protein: CTSSQDPPGFRGRDGLNQPQHF. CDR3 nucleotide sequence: TGCACCAGCAGCCAAGATCCCCCGGGGTTTCGGGGTCGGGACGGCCTCAATCAGCCCCAGCATTTT.

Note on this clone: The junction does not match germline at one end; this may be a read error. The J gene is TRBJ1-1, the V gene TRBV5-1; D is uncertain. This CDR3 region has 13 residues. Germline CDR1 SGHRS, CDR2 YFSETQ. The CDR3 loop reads CASSLDGGTEAFF. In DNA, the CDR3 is TGCGCCAGCAGTTTGGACGGAGGGACTGAAGCTTTCTTT.

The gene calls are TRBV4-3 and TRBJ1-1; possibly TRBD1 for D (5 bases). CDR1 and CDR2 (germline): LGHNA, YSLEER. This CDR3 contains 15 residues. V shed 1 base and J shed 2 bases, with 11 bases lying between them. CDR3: CASSQALRGNTEAFF. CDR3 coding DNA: TGCGCCAGCAGCCAAGCTCTCCGGGGCAACACTGAAGCTTTCTTT.

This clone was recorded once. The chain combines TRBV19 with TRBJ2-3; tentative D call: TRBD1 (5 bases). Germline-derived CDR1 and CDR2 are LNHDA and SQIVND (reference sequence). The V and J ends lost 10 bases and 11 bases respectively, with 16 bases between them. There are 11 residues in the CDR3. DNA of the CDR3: TGTGCCACTTATCTGGGCAGGGAGCAGTATTTT. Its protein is CATYLGREQYF.

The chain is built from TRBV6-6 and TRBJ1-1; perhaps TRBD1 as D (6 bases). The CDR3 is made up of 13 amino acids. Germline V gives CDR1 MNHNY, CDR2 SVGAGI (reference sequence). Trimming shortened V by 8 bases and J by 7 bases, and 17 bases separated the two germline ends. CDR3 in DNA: TGTGCCAGCCACGGACCCAGGGGTGGTGAAGCTTTCTTT. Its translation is CASHGPRGGEAFF.

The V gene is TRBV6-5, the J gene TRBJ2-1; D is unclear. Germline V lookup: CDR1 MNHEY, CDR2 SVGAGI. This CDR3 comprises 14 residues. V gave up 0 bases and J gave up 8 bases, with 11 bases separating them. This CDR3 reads CASSYSSKTDEQFF. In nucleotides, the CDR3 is TGTGCCAGCAGTTACTCGTCCAAGACCGATGAGCAGTTCTTC.

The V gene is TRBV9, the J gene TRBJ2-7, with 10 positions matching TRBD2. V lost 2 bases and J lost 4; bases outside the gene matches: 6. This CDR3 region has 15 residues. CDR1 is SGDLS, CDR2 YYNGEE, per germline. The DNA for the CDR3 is TGTGCCAGCAGCGTTCTAGCGGGAGATTCTTACGAGCAGTACTTC. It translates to CASSVLAGDSYEQYF.

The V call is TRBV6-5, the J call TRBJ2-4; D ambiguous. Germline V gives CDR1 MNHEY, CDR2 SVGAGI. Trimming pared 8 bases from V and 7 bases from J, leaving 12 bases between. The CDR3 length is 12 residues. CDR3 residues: CASGARLNIQYF. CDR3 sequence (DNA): TGTGCCAGCGGAGCGAGACTCAACATTCAGTACTTC.

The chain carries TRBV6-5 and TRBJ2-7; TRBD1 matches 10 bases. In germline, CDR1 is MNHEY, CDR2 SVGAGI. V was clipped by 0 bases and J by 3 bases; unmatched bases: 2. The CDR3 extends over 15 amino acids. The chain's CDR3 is CASSYSRDRGYEQYF. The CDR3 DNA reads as TGTGCCAGCAGTTACTCGAGGGACAGGGGCTACGAGCAGTACTTC.

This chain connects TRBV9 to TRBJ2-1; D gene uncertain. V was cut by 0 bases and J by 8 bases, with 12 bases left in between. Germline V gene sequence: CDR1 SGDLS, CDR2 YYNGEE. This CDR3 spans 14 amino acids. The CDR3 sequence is CASSVDRTDDEQFF. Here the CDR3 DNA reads TGTGCCAGCAGCGTAGATAGGACCGACGATGAGCAGTTCTTC.

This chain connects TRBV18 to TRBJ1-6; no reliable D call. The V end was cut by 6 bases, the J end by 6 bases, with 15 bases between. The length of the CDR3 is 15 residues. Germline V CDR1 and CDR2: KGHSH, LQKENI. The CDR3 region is CASSLDWTINSPLHF. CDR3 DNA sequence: TGTGCCAGCTCTCTCGATTGGACGATTAATTCACCCCTCCACTTT.

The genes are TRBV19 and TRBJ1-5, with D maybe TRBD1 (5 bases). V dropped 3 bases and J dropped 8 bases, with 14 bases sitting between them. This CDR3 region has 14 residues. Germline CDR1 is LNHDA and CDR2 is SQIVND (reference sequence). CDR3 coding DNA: TGTGCCAGTAGTATCCGTGGGACGGTCGAGCCCCAGCATTTT. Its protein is CASSIRGTVEPQHF.